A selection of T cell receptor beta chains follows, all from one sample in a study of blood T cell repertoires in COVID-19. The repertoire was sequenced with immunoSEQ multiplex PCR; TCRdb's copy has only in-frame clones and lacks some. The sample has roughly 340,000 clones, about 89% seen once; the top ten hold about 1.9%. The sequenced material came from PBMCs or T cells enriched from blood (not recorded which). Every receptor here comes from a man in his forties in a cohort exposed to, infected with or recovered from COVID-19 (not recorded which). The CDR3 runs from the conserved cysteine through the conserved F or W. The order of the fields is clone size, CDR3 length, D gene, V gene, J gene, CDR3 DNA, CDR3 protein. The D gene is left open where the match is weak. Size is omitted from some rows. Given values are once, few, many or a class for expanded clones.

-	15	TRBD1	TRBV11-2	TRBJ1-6	TGTGCCAGCAGCACCGGACAGGGCACATGGTCACCCCTCCACTTT	CASSTGQGTWSPLHF
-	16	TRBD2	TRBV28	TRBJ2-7	TGTGCCAGCAGTACGGCGGGGGAGGGCCGAGTTTACGAGCAGTACTTC	CASSTAGEGRVYEQYF
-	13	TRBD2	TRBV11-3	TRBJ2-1	TGTGCCAGCAGGGCTAGCGGCTACAATGAGCAGTTCTTC	CASRASGYNEQFF
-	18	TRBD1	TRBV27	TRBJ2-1	TGTGCCAGCAGTCCGACTAGCCCGCCCGGACAGGGGGCTCTTGAGCAGTTCTTC	CASSPTSPPGQGALEQFF
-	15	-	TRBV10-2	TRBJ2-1	TGCGCCAGCCAACGGCTGGCGGTCTTGACTTATGAGCAGTTCTTC	CASQRLAVLTYEQFF
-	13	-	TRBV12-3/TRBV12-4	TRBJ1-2	TGTGCCAGCAGTGGACAAAGAGTCTATGGCTACACCTTC	CASSGQRVYGYTF
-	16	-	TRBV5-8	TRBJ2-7	TGTGCCAGCACCCTCACAGCGACGACAGGCTCCTACGAGCAGTACTTC	CASTLTATTGSYEQYF
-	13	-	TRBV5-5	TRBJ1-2	TGTGCCAGCAGCACACAGATTAACTATGGCTACACCTTC	CASSTQINYGYTF
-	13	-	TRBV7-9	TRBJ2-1	TGTGCCAGCAGCTTCGGACAGTACAATGAGCAGTTCTTC	CASSFGQYNEQFF
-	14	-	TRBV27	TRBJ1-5	TGTGCCAGCAGTTACAGGGTGGGCAATCAGCCCCAGCATTTT	CASSYRVGNQPQHF
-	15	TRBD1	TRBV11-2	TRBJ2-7	TGTGCCAGCAGCTGGAACAGGGGGCGCGCCTACGAGCAGTACTTC	CASSWNRGRAYEQYF
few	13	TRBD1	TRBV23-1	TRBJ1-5	TGCGCCAGCAGGAGACAGGGTGATCAGCCCCAGCATTTT	CASRRQGDQPQHF
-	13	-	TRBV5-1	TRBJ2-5	TGCGCCAGCAGCTCGACAGTCCAAGAGACCCAGTACTTC	CASSSTVQETQYF
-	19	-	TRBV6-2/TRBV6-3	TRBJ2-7	TGTGCCAGCAGTTACCCGCGGGACAAGGGTGCCAGGGGGTTCTACGAGCAGTACTTC	CASSYPRDKGARGFYEQYF
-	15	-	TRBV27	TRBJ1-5	TGTGCCAGCAGTTTATTGGCAGTTAGCAATCAGCCCCAGCATTTT	CASSLLAVSNQPQHF
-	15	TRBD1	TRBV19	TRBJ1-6	TGTGCCAGTAGTGGGAGGACAGGTCATAATTCACCCCTCCACTTT	CASSGRTGHNSPLHF
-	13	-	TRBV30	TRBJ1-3	TGTGCCTGGAGTGTAACAGGTGGAAACACCATATATTTT	CAWSVTGGNTIYF
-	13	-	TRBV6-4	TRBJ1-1	TGTGCCAGCAGTCTAGAGGAGAACACTGAAGCTTTCTTT	CASSLEENTEAFF
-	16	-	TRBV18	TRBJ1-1	TGTGCCAGCTCACCAGCTATGACAGGAACGAACACTGAAGCTTTCTTT	CASSPAMTGTNTEAFF
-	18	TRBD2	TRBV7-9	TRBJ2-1	TGTGCCAGCAGCTTGGGGCGGGGTAGCGGGAGCTCCTACAATGAGCAGTTCTTC	CASSLGRGSGSSYNEQFF
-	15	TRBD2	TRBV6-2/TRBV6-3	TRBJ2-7	TGTGCCAGCAGTTCCCTCCGGGCGGGAGCCTACGAGCAGTACTTC	CASSSLRAGAYEQYF
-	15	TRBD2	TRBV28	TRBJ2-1	TGTGCCATCAAAAGGACTAGCGGGCCTTACAATGAGCAGTTCTTC	CAIKRTSGPYNEQFF
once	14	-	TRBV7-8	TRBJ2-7	TGTGCCAGCAGCTCCCGAACAGTAATTTACGAGCAGTACTTC	CASSSRTVIYEQYF
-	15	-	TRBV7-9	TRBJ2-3	TGTGCCAGCAGCCATTGGAGGGGATTAAGAGATACGCAGTATTTT	CASSHWRGLRDTQYF
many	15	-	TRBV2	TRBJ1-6	TGTGCCAGCAGTACAGAGGGCTCCTATAATTCACCCCTCCACTTT	CASSTEGSYNSPLHF
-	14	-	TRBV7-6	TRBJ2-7	TGTGCCAGCAGCGTTTCAGCGGACTCCTACGAGCAGTACTTC	CASSVSADSYEQYF
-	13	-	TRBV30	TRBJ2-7	TGTGCCTGGAGTTTCGGGACAAGTTACGAGCAGTACTTC	CAWSFGTSYEQYF
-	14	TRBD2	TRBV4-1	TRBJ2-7	TGCGCCAGCAGCCAAGCTAGCGGGAGGTACGAGCAGTACTTC	CASSQASGRYEQYF
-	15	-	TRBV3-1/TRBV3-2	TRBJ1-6	TGTGCCAGCAGCCAAGGAAGAGCGGGCTATTCACCCCTCCACTTT	CASSQGRAGYSPLHF
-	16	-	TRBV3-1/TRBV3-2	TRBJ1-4	TGTGCCAGCAGCCATGTCGGACAGACAACTAATGAAAAACTGTTTTTT	CASSHVGQTTNEKLFF
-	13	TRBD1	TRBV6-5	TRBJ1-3	TGTGCCAGCAGTACACAGGGGGGAAACACCATATATTTT	CASSTQGGNTIYF
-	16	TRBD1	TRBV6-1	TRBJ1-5	TGTGCCAGCAGTGAAGCGGGATTGGACAGGGGACAGCCCCAGCATTTT	CASSEAGLDRGQPQHF
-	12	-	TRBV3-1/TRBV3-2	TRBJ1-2	TGTGCCAGCAGCCAAGGGCCCGGGAGCTACACCTTC	CASSQGPGSYTF
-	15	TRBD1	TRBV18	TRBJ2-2	TGTGCCAGCTCACCGGGGACAGGGGCCACCGGGGAGCTGTTTTTT	CASSPGTGATGELFF
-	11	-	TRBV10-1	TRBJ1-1	TGCGCCAGCAGGTATGGAGGGGAAGCTTTCTTT	CASRYGGEAFF
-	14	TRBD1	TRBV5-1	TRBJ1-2	TGCGCCAGCAGCTTGGATGGGACAGGCCGTGGCTACACCTTC	CASSLDGTGRGYTF
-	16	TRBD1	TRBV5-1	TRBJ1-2	TGCGCCAGCAGCCTCACGGGGACAGCCCTTGACTATGGCTACACCTTC	CASSLTGTALDYGYTF
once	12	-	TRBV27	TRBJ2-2	TGTGCCAGCAGTTTCAGCGCCGGGGAGCTGTTTTTT	CASSFSAGELFF
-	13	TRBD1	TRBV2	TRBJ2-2	TGTGCCAGCAGGGACAGGGATACCGGGGAGCTGTTTTTT	CASRDRDTGELFF
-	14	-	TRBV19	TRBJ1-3	TGTGCCAGTAGTCCACAGGCCTCTGGAAACACCATATATTTT	CASSPQASGNTIYF
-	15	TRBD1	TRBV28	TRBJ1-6	TGTGCCAGCCAGGACCTGGACAGGGTTCGTTCACCCCTCCACTTT	CASQDLDRVRSPLHF
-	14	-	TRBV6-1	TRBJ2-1	TGTGCCAGCAGTGAAATCCCGGGACTCCGGGAGCAGTTCTTC	CASSEIPGLREQFF
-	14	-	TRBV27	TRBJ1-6	TGTGCCAGCAGTTACCCAACGCGGGATTCACCCCTCCACTTT	CASSYPTRDSPLHF
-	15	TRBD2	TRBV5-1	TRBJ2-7	TGCGCCAGCAGCCCTGTTCTAGCGGAGACCTACGAGCAGTACTTC	CASSPVLAETYEQYF
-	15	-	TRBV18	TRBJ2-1	TGTGCCAGCTCACCCGACCTAGGGGGGGGAGTTGAGCAGTTCTTC	CASSPDLGGGVEQFF
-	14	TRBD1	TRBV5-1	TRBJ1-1	TGCGCCAGCAGCCAGGACAGGGTTGGAACTGAAGCTTTCTTT	CASSQDRVGTEAFF
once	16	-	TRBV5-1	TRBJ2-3	TGCGCCAGCAGCAGAGAGGGTAGATCTAGCACAGATACGCAGTATTTT	CASSREGRSSTDTQYF
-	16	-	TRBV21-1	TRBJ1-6	TGTGCCAGCAACGAAACAGGGAGCTCCTATAATTCACCCCTCCACTTT	CASNETGSSYNSPLHF
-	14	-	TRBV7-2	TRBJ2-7	TGTGCCAGCAGCTTAGATCAGGGGTTCGGCGAGCAGTACTTC	CASSLDQGFGEQYF
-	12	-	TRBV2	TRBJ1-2	TGTGCCAGCAGATTAACAGTCTATGGCTACACCTTC	CASRLTVYGYTF
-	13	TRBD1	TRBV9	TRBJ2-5	TGTGCCAGCAACCAGGGGGCGGGGGAGACCCAGTACTTC	CASNQGAGETQYF
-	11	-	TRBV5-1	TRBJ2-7	TGCGCCAGCAGTAGCGGATACGAGCAGTACTTC	CASSSGYEQYF
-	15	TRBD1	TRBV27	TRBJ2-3	TGTGCCAGCAGTTTGAGACAGGGTATTACAGATACGCAGTATTTT	CASSLRQGITDTQYF
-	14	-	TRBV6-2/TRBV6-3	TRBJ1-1	TGTGCCAGCAGTTACCCGGGACAGAACACTGAAGCTTTCTTT	CASSYPGQNTEAFF
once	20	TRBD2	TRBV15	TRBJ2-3	TGTGCCACCAGCAACGGACTAGCGGGGAGTTTGAGGGGGCGCACAGATACGCAGTATTTT	CATSNGLAGSLRGRTDTQYF
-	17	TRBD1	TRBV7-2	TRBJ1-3	TGTGCCAGCAGCCCCCAGGGGACAGGGTTCTCTGGAAACACCATATATTTT	CASSPQGTGFSGNTIYF
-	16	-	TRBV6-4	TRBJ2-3	TGTGCCAGCAGCCCACCCCAGCGGACTAGCACAGATACGCAGTATTTT	CASSPPQRTSTDTQYF
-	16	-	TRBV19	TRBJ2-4	TGTGCCAGTAGTATTCCCGGGATAAATCCCAAAAACATTCAGTACTTC	CASSIPGINPKNIQYF